What follows describes a single T cell receptor beta chain. The data were obtained in a study of blood T cell repertoires in COVID-19. Profiled with immunoSEQ multiplex PCR; TCRdb holds only in-frame clones, not every one. The sample includes around 100,000 clones, around 80% of them seen just once. The V and J ends lost 4 bases and 2 bases respectively, with 16 bases between them. The CDR3 runs to 16 residues. Germline CDR1 is SGHNT and CDR2 is YYREEE (reference sequence). The source is a man aged 60-69 years with active or convalescent COVID-19. The J gene is TRBJ2-1, the V gene TRBV5-4; weak D call: TRBD1 (6 bases). The specimen was peripheral blood. For the CDR3, the DNA is TGTGCCAGCAGCAGGAAGAGAGCAGGGGCCTACAATGAGCAGTTCTTC. Amino acids: CASSRKRAGAYNEQFF.